These T cell receptor beta chains were read from a single sample in a study of blood T cells in healthy people across ages. From the 5' RACE reads, TCRdb called clonotypes with MiXCR, one entry per CDR3 protein. Of approximately 1.5 million distinct CDR3 sequences listed, 30% to 40% are singletons. Sequencing used blood. The receptors here all came from a woman between 25 and 40 years old in good health. CDR3s include the opening cysteine and the closing phenylalanine or tryptophan.

TRBJ2-1	TRBV28	CASDRRSSYNEQFF
TRBJ2-1	TRBV27	CASSPRKGVGTDNEQFF
TRBJ1-5	TRBV15	CATSRRTGGGQPQHF
TRBJ1-5	TRBV12-3/TRBV12-4	CASSRGTGSVQPQHF
TRBJ1-2	TRBV7-2	CASSLAIQQVDGCTF
TRBJ1-2	TRBV6-1	CASSEASWQGVGYGYTF
TRBJ2-5	TRBV6-5	CASSYGPGGETQYF
TRBJ2-5	TRBV5-6	CASSWWGTGGTGETQYF
TRBJ2-1	TRBV4-2	CASSQGVAGVNEQFF
TRBJ1-1	TRBV4-1	CASSHPGTGIGNTEAFF
TRBJ2-7	TRBV7-9	CASSPYMGTEFYEQYF
TRBJ2-1	TRBV12-3/TRBV12-4	CASSRRELGYNEQFF
TRBJ2-1	TRBV2	CASRPRTGYNEQFF
TRBJ2-1	TRBV7-2	CASSLGWATYNEQFF
TRBJ1-5	TRBV7-8	CASSLGTISQPQHF
TRBJ2-3	TRBV12-3/TRBV12-4	CASTPSPLRGGIADTQYF
TRBJ1-5	TRBV30	CAWSPQHNQPQHF
TRBJ1-5	TRBV28	CASTLGSSQNQPQHF
TRBJ1-2	TRBV7-9	CASSLNLKGQGFYGYTF
TRBJ2-1	TRBV7-2	CASSFGTSGRIRSSEQFF
TRBJ1-1	TRBV7-9	CASSFITETNTEAFF
TRBJ1-2	TRBV9	CASSVGEGHGYTF
TRBJ1-2	TRBV28	CASSQGAIGYTF
TRBJ2-1	TRBV5-6	CASSRTRYNEQFF
TRBJ2-6	TRBV7-9	CASSPGGLASGANVLTF
TRBJ2-2	TRBV4-1	CASSPRLTSGGAGELFF
TRBJ1-5	TRBV3-1	CASSQTGTNQPQHF
TRBJ2-7	TRBV7-3	CASSLGPASSYEQYF
TRBJ2-1	TRBV18	CASSPPSSNEQFF
TRBJ2-5	TRBV20-1	CSAHLAGGLETQYF
TRBJ2-4	TRBV30	CAWSKGVEQYF
TRBJ1-2	TRBV5-1	CASSYRDGLGYTF